The rows below give T cell receptor beta chains drawn from one sample of a study of shared clonotypes between healthy human individuals. Here immunoSEQ multiplex PCR was the method, and the copy in TCRdb shows in-frame clones only, minus some. Among about 1.4 million clones listed, around 95% were seen once. The sequenced material came from naive CD4+ T cells sorted from blood. Source of these receptors: a man between 25 and 39 years old in good health. Both conserved end residues are part of each CDR3. D genes are given only for firm matches. The size field is filled for only some rows; it gives once, few, many or a size class.

>TRBJ2-3|-|-|TRBV5-1
TGCGCCAGCAGCTTTCCCACAAGCACAGATACGCAGTATTTT
CASSFPTSTDTQYF
>TRBJ2-7|TRBD2|-|TRBV4-1
TGCGCCAGCAGCCAAGGTGTAGCGGGAGTGTATGAGCAGTACTTC
CASSQGVAGVYEQYF
>TRBJ2-7|-|-|TRBV28
TGTGCCAGCATTTCGACAGGCCCGACCTCCTACGAGCAGTACTTC
CASISTGPTSYEQYF
>TRBJ1-1|-|many|TRBV2
TGTGCCACCAACTCCCCAGGACCCGTCGAAGCTTTCTTT
CATNSPGPVEAFF
>TRBJ1-1|-|-|TRBV5-4
TGTGCCAGCAGCTTGGCTCGAGGGGGGGCGCAGTTGGACACTGAAGCTTTCTTT
CASSLARGGAQLDTEAFF
>TRBJ2-7|-|-|TRBV2
TGTGCCAGCAGATACAGGGAAAGCTCCTACGAGCAGTACTTC
CASRYRESSYEQYF
>TRBJ2-1|-|-|TRBV4-3
TGCGCCAGCAGCAGTAACAGGGGACTCCTAAATGAGCAGTTCTTC
CASSSNRGLLNEQFF
>TRBJ2-7|-|-|TRBV4-3
TGCGCCAGCAGCCAAGATCGGGGTTACGAGCAGTACTTC
CASSQDRGYEQYF
>TRBJ2-7|TRBD2|-|TRBV5-6
TGTGCCAGCAGTTCCCAGTTAGCGGGAGGGCGTGAGCAGTACTTC
CASSSQLAGGREQYF
>TRBJ2-5|-|-|TRBV5-6
TGTGCCAGCAGCTTGATGGTGGGAAGAGGGGAGACCCAGTACTTC
CASSLMVGRGETQYF
>TRBJ2-7|-|-|TRBV6-1
TGTGCCAGCAGTTTGCAGCGAAGTCTAGCCTACGAGCAGTACTTC
CASSLQRSLAYEQYF